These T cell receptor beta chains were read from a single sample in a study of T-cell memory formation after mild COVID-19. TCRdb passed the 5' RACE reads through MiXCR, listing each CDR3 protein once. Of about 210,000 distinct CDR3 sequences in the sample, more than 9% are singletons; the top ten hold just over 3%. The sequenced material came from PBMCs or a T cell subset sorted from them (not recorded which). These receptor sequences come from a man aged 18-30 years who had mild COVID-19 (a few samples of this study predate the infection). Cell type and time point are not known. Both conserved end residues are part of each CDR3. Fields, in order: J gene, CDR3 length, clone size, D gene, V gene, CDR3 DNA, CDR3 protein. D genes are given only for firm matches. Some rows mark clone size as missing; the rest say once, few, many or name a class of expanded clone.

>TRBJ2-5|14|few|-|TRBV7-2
TGTGCCAGCAGCTCACCTTCGCTCAAAGAGACCCAGTACTTC
CASSSPSLKETQYF
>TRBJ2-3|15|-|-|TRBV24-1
TGTGCCACCAGTGACCGGGGGACTGTCACAGATACGCAGTATTTT
CATSDRGTVTDTQYF
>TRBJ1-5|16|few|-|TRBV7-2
TGTGCCAGCAGCTTATCCGGGGGCCGGGGCAATCAGCCCCAGCATTTT
CASSLSGGRGNQPQHF
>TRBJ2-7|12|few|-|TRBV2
TGTGCCAGCAGTGGTGCGCACTACGAGCAGTACTTC
CASSGAHYEQYF
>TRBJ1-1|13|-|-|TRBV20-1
TGCAGTGCTAGAGAGGGCGGGCGCGGGGAAGCTTTCTTT
CSAREGGRGEAFF
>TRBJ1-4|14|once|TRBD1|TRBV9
TGTGCCAGCAGCGCCAGGGGGCGGGATGAAAAACTGTTTTTT
CASSARGRDEKLFF
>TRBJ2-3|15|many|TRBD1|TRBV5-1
TGCGCCAGCAGCAGCGGACAGGGGGCCACAGATACGCAGTATTTT
CASSSGQGATDTQYF
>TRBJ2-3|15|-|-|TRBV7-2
TGTGCCAGCAGCTTTAGGCGGGAAAGTACAGATACGCAGTATTTT
CASSFRRESTDTQYF
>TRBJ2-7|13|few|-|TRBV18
TGTGCCAGCTCCGGGCCCGGGGACTACGAGCAGTACTTC
CASSGPGDYEQYF
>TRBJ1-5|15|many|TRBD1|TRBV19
TGTGCCAGTGCCCCAGGGGGCGTTCGCAATCAGCCCCAGCATTTT
CASAPGGVRNQPQHF
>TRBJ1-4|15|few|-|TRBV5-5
TGTGCCAGCAGCTTGTCCCTAGGCACTAATGAAAAACTGTTTTTT
CASSLSLGTNEKLFF
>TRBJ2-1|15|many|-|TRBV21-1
TGTGCCAGCAGCAAAGAGCCTAGCCTCAGGAATGAGCAGTTCTTC
CASSKEPSLRNEQFF
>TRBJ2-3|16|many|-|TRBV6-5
TGTGCCAGCAGTTACCGAAGACCCAGAGAGACAGATACGCAGTATTTT
CASSYRRPRETDTQYF
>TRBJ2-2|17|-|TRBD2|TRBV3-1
TGTGCCAGCAGAGATAGACTAGCGGGGGAGAACACCGGGGAGCTGTTTTTT
CASRDRLAGENTGELFF
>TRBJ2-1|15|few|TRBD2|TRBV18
TGTGCCAGCTCACTAAGGACTAGCGGAAACAATGAGCAGTTCTTC
CASSLRTSGNNEQFF
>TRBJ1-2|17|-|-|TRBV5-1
TGCGCCAGCAGCTTGGGGGCAGGGATAACGGATAACTATGGCTACACCTTC
CASSLGAGITDNYGYTF
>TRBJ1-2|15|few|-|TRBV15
TGTGCCACCAGCAGAGCGGCGAACGGGCTCGGTGGCTACACCTTC
CATSRAANGLGGYTF
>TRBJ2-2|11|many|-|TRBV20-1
TGCAGTGCTAGTCCCGGCGGGGAGCTGTTTTTT
CSASPGGELFF
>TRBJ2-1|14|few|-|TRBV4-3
TGCGCCAGCAGCCAAGATTTTTCAGGTCGAGGGGAGTTCTTC
CASSQDFSGRGEFF